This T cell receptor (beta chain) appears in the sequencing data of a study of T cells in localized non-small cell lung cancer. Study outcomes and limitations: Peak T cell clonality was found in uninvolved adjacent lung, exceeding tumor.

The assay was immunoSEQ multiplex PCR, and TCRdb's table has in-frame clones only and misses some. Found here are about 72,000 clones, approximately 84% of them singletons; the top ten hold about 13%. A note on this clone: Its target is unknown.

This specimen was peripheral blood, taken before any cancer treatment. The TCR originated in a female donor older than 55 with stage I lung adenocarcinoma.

CDR3 coding DNA: TGTGCCAGTAGTAGCAACATCCATCCTAGCACAGATACGCAGTATTTT. It codes for CASSSNIHPSTDTQYF. The J gene is TRBJ2-3, the V gene TRBV19; D call uncertain. V was shortened by 4 bases and J by 0 bases, with 14 bases between the two germline ends. The CDR3 sequence is 16 residues long. Germline CDR1 is LNHDA and CDR2 is SQIVND (reference sequence).